This T cell receptor (beta chain) was sequenced during a study of blood T cell repertoires in COVID-19. The wider study: From the United States, Italy and Spain came samples of acute and convalescent COVID-19. T cells, B-cell-depleted T cells, or PBMCs provided the cDNA or gDNA that served as material.

In the source study's methods: Nucleated cell counts were estimated from reference gene primer amplification. Repertoires were generated with immunoSEQ multiplex PCR, while TCRdb's copy carries only in-frame clones and drops some. That table gives V, J and clone size, and the DNA gave D and trimming. The sample has some 250,000 clones; 82% are singletons. CDR3 size: 17 residues. The V end was cut by 0 bases, the J end by 4 bases, with 17 bases between. The V gene's germline CDR1 is KGHDR and CDR2 SFDVKD. The TCR sequence derives from an older woman with active or convalescent COVID-19. J is TRBJ2-5 and V is TRBV24-1, with D possibly being TRBD1 (6 bases). Material for sequencing was peripheral blood. CDR3 region: CATSDLHWQTRGETQYF. CDR3 sequence (DNA): TGTGCCACCAGTGATTTGCATTGGCAGACCAGGGGAGAGACCCAGTACTTC.